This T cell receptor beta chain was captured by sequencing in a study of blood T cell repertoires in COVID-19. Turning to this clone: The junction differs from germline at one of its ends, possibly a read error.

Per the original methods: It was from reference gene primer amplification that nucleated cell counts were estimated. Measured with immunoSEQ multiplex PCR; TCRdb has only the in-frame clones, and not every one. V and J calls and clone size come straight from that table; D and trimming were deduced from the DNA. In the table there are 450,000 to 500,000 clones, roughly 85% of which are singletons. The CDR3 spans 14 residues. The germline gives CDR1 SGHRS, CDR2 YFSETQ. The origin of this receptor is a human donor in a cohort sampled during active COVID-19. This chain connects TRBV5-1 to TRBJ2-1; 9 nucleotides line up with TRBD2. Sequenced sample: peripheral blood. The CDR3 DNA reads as TGCGCCAGCAGTTTGGGACTAGCTAGCAATGAGCAGTTCTTC. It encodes CASSLGLASNEQFF.